This T cell receptor beta chain was documented in a study of blood T cell repertoires in COVID-19. TCRdb keeps only in-frame clones here, not all; method: immunoSEQ multiplex PCR. Seen here are a few hundred thousand clones, around 87% observed once, and the top ten hold 10%. Two negative PCRs, clearance, or symptom resolution were required of recovered Cohort 3 donors. The sample consisted of PBMCs or T cells enriched from blood (not recorded which). This sequence was found in a woman in her fifties or sixties who had recovered from COVID-19.

CDR3 loop: CASSPLDRGHEKLFF. CDR3 bases: TGCGCCAGCAGCCCACTGGACAGGGGGCACGAAAAACTGTTTTTT. The chain uses TRBV4-1 and TRBJ1-4, with 11 positions matching TRBD1. Trimming cost V 4 bases and J 8 bases; bases outside gene matches: 6. The CDR3 covers 15 residues. Looked up from germline, CDR1 is MGHRA and CDR2 is YSYEKL.